The 14 T cell receptor beta chains below all came from one sample that was sequenced in a study of Ad26.COV2.S vaccination and SARS-CoV-2 variants. Clones were read by immunoSEQ multiplex PCR, and TCRdb kept only the in-frame ones, dropping some. The data show approximately 460,000 clones, 80% to 90% seen once. The treatment was: some 20 received Ad26.COV2.S at low or high dose, single or two shots; several received placebo; per-sample allocation not given. The investigators took samples on day 63 after the first vaccine or placebo injection. The input for sequencing was peripheral blood, taken in a trial of Ad26.COV2.S vaccine versus placebo. All receptors come from a person between 18 and 65 years old who received the Ad26.COV2.S COVID-19 vaccine or a placebo.

This clone has only one observation. The chain employs TRBV9 and TRBJ1-1, with a tentative D call TRBD1 (5 bases). The CDR3 is 14 amino acids. The germline V and J ends were trimmed by 0 bases and 1 base, with 7 bases remaining between them. Germline CDR1 and CDR2: SGDLS and YYNGEE. CDR3 in amino acids: CASSVVQGNTEAFF. In DNA, the CDR3 is TGTGCCAGCAGCGTAGTGCAGGGGAACACTGAAGCTTTCTTT.

The chain carries TRBV25-1 and TRBJ1-2, with 8 bases fitting TRBD1. The junction had 15 bases not matched to a gene; V was cut back by 7 bases and J by 8 bases. CDR3 size: 15 residues. CDR1 and CDR2 from the germline V gene are MGHDK and SYGVNS. The CDR3: CASTPGQGWSSGYTF. CDR3 coding DNA: TGTGCCAGCACTCCTGGACAGGGCTGGAGTAGCGGCTACACCTTC.

This sequence joins TRBV4-1 and TRBJ1-6; TRBD1 matches 7 bases. This CDR3 has 17 residues. Unmatched junction bases numbered 13, after V lost 1 base and J lost 10 bases. Germline lookup yields CDR1 MGHRA and CDR2 YSYEKL. This CDR3 is CASSQVATGRLESPLHF. CDR3 nucleotides: TGCGCCAGCAGCCAAGTGGCGACAGGGAGATTGGAATCACCCCTCCACTTT.

The chain employs TRBV7-9 and TRBJ2-1; either TRBD1 or TRBD2 may fit D (6 bases each). Per germline, CDR1 SEHNR and CDR2 FQNEAQ (reference sequence). There are 12 residues in the CDR3. V lost 1 base, J lost 14 bases, and 12 bases lay in between. CDR3 sequence: CASSLGGGREFF. CDR3 DNA sequence: TGTGCCAGCAGCTTAGGTGGGGGGCGCGAGTTCTTC.

This chain uses TRBV7-2 with TRBJ1-6; 8 bases are a match to TRBD1. This CDR3 contains 15 residues. The germline V gene has CDR1 SGHTA and CDR2 FQGNSA. V trimming: 5 bases; J trimming: 7 bases; junction bases outside the gene matches: 7. The CDR3: CASSLRQGLNSPLHF. For the CDR3, the DNA is TGTGCCAGCAGCCTCCGACAGGGGCTGAATTCACCCCTCCACTTT.

The CDR3 coding sequence is TGTGCCAGCAGCAGAGCGGGGGCCCTCCAAGAGACCCAGTACTTC. This translates into CASSRAGALQETQYF. This chain joins TRBV5-4 and TRBJ2-5; 8 bases are a match to TRBD2. Trimming at V came to 4 bases and at J to 1 base, leaving 6 bases not matched to a gene. From germline, CDR1 is SGHNT and CDR2 YYREEE (reference sequence). The CDR3 consists of 15 residues.

The chain has TRBV9 and TRBJ1-5, with D unresolved. The CDR3 runs 14 residues. Trimming took 0 bases from V and 0 from J, leaving 4 bases between them. Germline V gene data show CDR1 as SGDLS and CDR2 as YYNGEE. The CDR3 DNA reads as TGTGCCAGCAGCGTAGGGTCTAGCAATCAGCCCCAGCATTTT. This codes for CASSVGSSNQPQHF.

This clone came up once. The chain links TRBV4-2 to TRBJ2-5; D unclear. Germline V gene data show CDR1 as LGHNA and CDR2 as YNFKEQ. V gave up 2 bases and J gave up 2 bases, with 9 bases separating them. This CDR3 is built from 14 residues. The CDR3 sequence is CASSQLQNQETQYF. The DNA of the CDR3 is TGTGCCAGCAGCCAATTACAGAATCAAGAGACCCAGTACTTC.

This clone has a single count. Here the CDR3 DNA reads TGTGCCAGCAGTGAAGCAGGGGTTATGCAGTTCTTC. The encoded protein is CASSEAGVMQFF. This chain links TRBV25-1 with TRBJ2-1; D might be TRBD1 (6 bases). Trimming cost V 2 bases and J 12 bases, with 11 bases left between them. CDR3 length equals 12 residues. Per the germline V gene, CDR1 is MGHDK and CDR2 is SYGVNS.

This clone was found once. The chain uses TRBV18 and TRBJ2-7; perhaps TRBD1 as D (5 bases). Trimming removed 5 bases from V and 0 bases from J, with 17 bases in between. Looked up from germline, CDR1 is KGHSH and CDR2 is LQKENI. The CDR3 is made up of 16 amino acids. The CDR3 protein is CASSIAPGRSSYEQYF. As DNA, the CDR3 is TGTGCCAGCTCAATCGCCCCAGGGCGGAGCTCCTACGAGCAGTACTTC.

V usage is TRBV30 and J usage is TRBJ2-1; D may be TRBD2 (6 bases). CDR3 length: 13 residues. Germline-derived CDR1 and CDR2 are GTSNPN and SVGIG (reference sequence). V shed 5 bases and J shed 4 bases, with 12 bases lying between them. CDR3 protein: CAWATAGYNEQFF. The CDR3 bases are TGTGCCTGGGCGACTGCGGGGTACAATGAGCAGTTCTTC.

The chain employs TRBV11-2 and TRBJ1-2; 9 bases agree with TRBD1. V lost 2 bases, J lost 7 bases, and 8 bases stayed unmatched. The CDR3 sequence is 15 residues long. The germline CDR1 and CDR2 sequences are SGHAT and FQNNGV. The CDR3 coding sequence is TGTGCCAGCAGCTTATTACAGGGGGCTATTATTGGCTACACCTTC. Its translation: CASSLLQGAIIGYTF. Supplemented by reference TRBV11-2 and TRBJ1-2, the full variable domain reads EAGVAQSPRYKIIEKRQSVAFWCNPISGHATLYWYQQILGQGPKLLIQFQNNGVVDDSQLPKDRFSAERLKGVDSTLKIQPAKLEDSAVYLCASSLLQGAIIGYTFGSGTRLTVV.

V gene TRBV4-1 combines with J gene TRBJ2-1; the match to TRBD1 covers 8 bases. Germline CDR1 and CDR2: MGHRA and YSYEKL. The CDR3 runs 15 residues. The ends lost 2 bases at V and 5 bases at J; junction bases unmatched: 5. Here the CDR3 DNA reads TGCGCCAGCAGCCAACCCGGGACAGGCAACAATGAGCAGTTCTTC. This sequence encodes CASSQPGTGNNEQFF.

The J gene is TRBJ2-1, the V gene TRBV9; a weak D match, TRBD2 (5 bases). Germline CDR1 SGDLS, CDR2 YYNGEE. Trimming removed 0 bases from V and 7 bases from J, with 17 bases in between. CDR3 size: 16 residues. The CDR3 spells CASSVATMVGANEQFF. The CDR3 bases are TGTGCCAGCAGCGTAGCTACAATGGTGGGAGCAAATGAGCAGTTCTTC.